This T cell receptor beta chain was retrieved from a study of cytomegalovirus exposure and HLA in healthy donors. General study findings and limits: Available immune exposure information covered CMV serostatus only.

From germline, CDR1 is MDHEN and CDR2 SYDVKM. The trim removed 5 bases at V and 0 bases at J, leaving 6 bases unmatched. This CDR3 is 15 amino acids long. About this clone: Its antigen remains unidentified.

Amplification used 60 Vbeta primers and 13 Jbeta primers. Using immunoSEQ multiplex PCR, the repertoire was profiled, and TCRdb retains in-frame clones only, with some absent. The repertoire holds more than 130,000 clones, with around 79% as singletons. The clonotype comes from a male donor in good health and CMV-seronegative. The specimen sequenced was PBMCs. This rearrangement joins TRBV28 to TRBJ2-7; 8 bases line up with TRBD1. As DNA, the CDR3 is TGTGCCAGCAGTCGTCCCGGGACAGGCTCCTACGAGCAGTACTTC. Translated, it gives CASSRPGTGSYEQYF. The variable domain in full, with the rest retrieved from reference TRBV28 and TRBJ2-7, is DVKVTQSSRYLVKRTGEKVFLECVQDMDHENMFWYRQDPGLGLRLIYFSYDVKMKEKGDIPEGYSVSREKKERFSLILESASTNQTSMYLCASSRPGTGSYEQYFGPGTRLTVT.